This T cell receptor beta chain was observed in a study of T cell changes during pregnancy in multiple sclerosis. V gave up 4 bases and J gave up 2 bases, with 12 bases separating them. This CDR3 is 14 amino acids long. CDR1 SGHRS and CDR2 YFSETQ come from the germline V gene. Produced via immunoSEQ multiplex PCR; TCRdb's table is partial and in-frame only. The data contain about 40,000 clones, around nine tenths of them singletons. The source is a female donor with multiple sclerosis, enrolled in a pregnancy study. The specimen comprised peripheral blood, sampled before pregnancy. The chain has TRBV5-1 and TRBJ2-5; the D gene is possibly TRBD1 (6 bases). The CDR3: CASSSSTGQETQYF. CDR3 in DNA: TGCGCCAGCAGCAGCTCGACAGGTCAAGAGACCCAGTACTTC.